This T cell receptor (beta chain) was identified during a study of T-cell memory formation after mild COVID-19 (dated by TCRdb to about 2021). The study in broad terms: TCR sequence clusters from the two donors were largely donor specific. Longitudinal TCRalpha and TCRbeta repertoire sequencing tracked T-cell clones expanding and contracting after mild COVID-19 in a couple of donors. Two young, previously healthy adult volunteers, one female and one male, were included in the cohort. Results the study describes overall, beyond this receptor: Some responding clones were detected in pre-infection memory, which suggested that pre-existing cross-reactive memory T cells had joined the SARS-CoV-2 response. From day 15 to 85, contracting clones showed balanced CD4/CD8 phenotypes, whereas a second wave of clones that expanded from day 15 to 37 leaned towards CD4+. The study included only a couple of mild cases, and larger cohorts that include severe cases with pre-infection samples were judged to be necessary. Contracting CD4+ clones were found mainly in CM and EM memory subsets, while CD8+ clones were enriched in EMRA. SARS-CoV-2 specificity was not confirmed for the second-wave clones peaking on day 37.

Taken from cysteine to phenylalanine, the CDR3 has 15 residues. The only DNA kept is the CDR3, 45 bases in frame from the first base. V drops 0 bases and J drops 8 bases, leaving 14 bases in between. The CDR1 and CDR2 encoded by the germline V gene (reference sequence) are SEHNR and FQNEAQ. The sample was run on an Illumina NovaSeq 6000. TCRalpha and TCRbeta cDNA libraries were built by 5'RACE with constant-segment primers, adding sample barcodes and unique molecular identifiers. Trizol reagent was used to extract RNA from every sample. Amplification of the libraries took two PCR steps, and the second step added a second sample barcode plus Illumina TruSeq adapters. Sequencing of libraries was performed on an Illumina NovaSeq with 2 x 150 bp paired-end reads. As for the original processing: The reads were demultiplexed and collapsed into UMI-guided consensus sequences using migec v1.2.7. Using mixcr v2.1.11, UMI consensuses were aligned to TRA and TRB V and J templates and then assembled into clonotypes. Clonotypes were classified as expanded or contracted when called significant by both edgeR and NoisET, with noise models trained on biological replicates. edgeR calls used a false discovery rate-adjusted p below 0.01 and a log2 fold-change threshold of 1. As an exploratory analysis of dynamics, PCA with hierarchical clustering was applied to max-normalized trajectories of the 1000 most abundant clonotypes. Separately sequenced CD4+ and CD8+ repertoires were used to assign a CD4 or CD8 phenotype to each responding clone. In-frame beta chains were kept once TCRdb had trimmed the public reads at Q25 with fastp and called clones with MiXCR. Identical CDR3 proteins give one entry, which carries the most common genes and DNA. TCRdb's processing, not the authors', yielded these V and J calls. This sample comprises 150,000 to 200,000 distinct CDR3 sequences, about a fifth of them detected only once. In total, the top ten clones hold under 25% of the sample.

Ficoll-Paque density gradient centrifugation was used to isolate PBMCs. This clonotype occurred a few times. No cognate antigen has been identified for it. No per-base quality is available; no much larger clone lies one base away. Sequenced: PBMCs or a T cell subset sorted from them (not recorded which). The chain is made from TRBV7-9 and TRBJ2-1; the D segment might be TRBD1 or TRBD2, since each matches 5 bases. This receptor was identified in an adult woman who had mild COVID-19 (a few samples of this study predate the infection). The sample titles of this study are shuffled in the database, so cell type and time point are left out; the donor was told from shared clones. The CDR3 has the sequence CASSLAGVRVYEQFF. The sequence in DNA is TGTGCCAGCAGCTTAGCGGGGGTCAGGGTCTATGAGCAGTTCTTC.